The clone carrying this T cell receptor beta chain was seen just once. Libraries were prepared by immunoSEQ multiplex PCR; TCRdb keeps only in-frame clonotypes and omits some of them. The data show fewer than 450,000 clones, 88% seen once. These data are taken from a study of blood T cell repertoires in COVID-19. This CDR3 spans 15 amino acids. Looked up from germline, CDR1 is SGHKS and CDR2 is YYEKEE (reference sequence). Between the trimmed V and J ends, which lost 0 bases and 2 bases, there was a span of 12 bases. The sample comprised peripheral blood. This receptor was obtained from a woman in her forties or fifties with COVID-19, enrolled during active disease. The rearrangement joins TRBV5-5 to TRBJ2-7; no firm D call. CDR3 amino acids: CASSLDADLTYEQYF. For the CDR3, the DNA is TGTGCCAGCAGCTTGGACGCAGATCTTACCTACGAGCAGTACTTC.